This section outlines one T cell receptor (beta chain) sequence together with its context. Trimming took 3 bases from V and 5 from J, leaving 11 bases between them. CDR3 length: 14 amino acids. Per the germline V gene, CDR1 is LGHNT and CDR2 is FRNRAP. The data belong to a study of blood T cell repertoires in COVID-19. On the study more broadly: Donors in the United States, Italy and Spain gave samples during acute or convalescent COVID-19. T cells, B-cell-depleted T cells, or PBMCs provided the cDNA or gDNA that served as material.

Per the original methods: Amplification from reference gene primers served as the basis for estimated nucleated cell counts. Method: immunoSEQ multiplex PCR; TCRdb's copy keeps in-frame clones and lacks some. V and J calls and clone size are given by that table; D and trimming were obtained from the DNA. The repertoire holds roughly 67,000 clones, with more than 70% as singletons. Sequencing used peripheral blood. The J gene is TRBJ1-5, the V gene TRBV12-5, with D possibly TRBD1 on 5 matching bases. This TCR was sampled from a man aged 50-60 years with active COVID-19. The chain's CDR3 is CASGLDRADQPQHF. The DNA of the CDR3 is TGTGCTAGTGGTTTAGACAGAGCAGATCAGCCCCAGCATTTT.